A selection of T cell receptor beta chains follows, all from one sample in a study of blood T cell repertoires in COVID-19. Sequencing was performed with immunoSEQ multiplex PCR; in TCRdb, only in-frame clones are kept and a portion is missing. The profile shows about 190,000 clones, around 90% of them singletons. Material for sequencing was peripheral blood. Receptor source: a man between 45 and 60 years old with acute or convalescent COVID-19. Each CDR3 is given with its conserved first and last residue. D genes are given only for firm matches. A row's size may be missing; if present it is once, few, many or a size class.

>TRBJ1-3|few|TRBV28|-
TGTGCCAGCAGTTCCCCCGGGACACCGAGCTCTGGAAACACCATATATTTT
CASSSPGTPSSGNTIYF
>TRBJ1-5|-|TRBV28|TRBD1
TGTGCCAGCAGTTTAGGGACAGGGTCTAATCAGCCCCAGCATTTT
CASSLGTGSNQPQHF
>TRBJ2-1|-|TRBV5-1|TRBD1
TGCGCCAGCAGCTTGGATGGGACAGCGTACAACAATGAGCAGTTCTTC
CASSLDGTAYNNEQFF
>TRBJ2-1|-|TRBV27|TRBD2
TGTGCCAGCAGTCAACGACTAGCGGGAGGCAATGAGCAGTTCTTC
CASSQRLAGGNEQFF
>TRBJ1-2|-|TRBV7-2|-
TGTGCCAGCAGCTTATACAGTAACTATGGCTACACCTTC
CASSLYSNYGYTF
>TRBJ1-2|-|TRBV19|TRBD1
TGTGCCAGTAGAAAGGGACAGGACTTTGGCTACACCTTC
CASRKGQDFGYTF
>TRBJ1-6|once|TRBV6-2/TRBV6-3|-
TGTGCCAGCAGTTACGCCTCAGGGTGGTCACCCCTCCACTTT
CASSYASGWSPLHF
>TRBJ2-5|-|TRBV6-5|-
TGTGCCAGCAGTTACTCGGGAGGGGGGACGGGGGAGACCCAGTACTTC
CASSYSGGGTGETQYF
>TRBJ1-1|-|TRBV27|TRBD1
TGTGCCAGCAGTTTATCGTTCCCCCAGACAGGGCCCCTGGGGGCTTTCTTT
CASSLSFPQTGPLGAFF
>TRBJ1-3|-|TRBV4-3|-
TGCGCCAGCAGCCAAGGTGGTAGGAGCTCTGGAAACACCATATATTTT
CASSQGGRSSGNTIYF
>TRBJ2-7|-|TRBV4-2|-
TGTGCCAGCAGCCAATCCCGACTCACCTCCTACGAGCAGTACTTC
CASSQSRLTSYEQYF
>TRBJ2-3|-|TRBV10-3|TRBD2
TGTGCCATCAGCGGGCGGGAGCGCACAGATACGCAGTATTTT
CAISGRERTDTQYF
>TRBJ1-5|once|TRBV7-9|-
TGTGCCAGCAGTAGGGGGGGCGAGGTTCAGCCCCAGCATTTT
CASSRGGEVQPQHF
>TRBJ1-1|-|TRBV11-3|-
TGTGCCAGCAGCTTAGGGCTGAACACTGAAGCTTTCTTT
CASSLGLNTEAFF
>TRBJ2-5|-|TRBV5-6|-
TGTGCCAGCAGCTTGGAGACTAGGCAAGAGACCCAGTACTTC
CASSLETRQETQYF
>TRBJ1-4|-|TRBV24-1|TRBD1
TGTGCCACCAGTGACAAACCGGGACAGGGTGAAGAAAAACTGTTTTTT
CATSDKPGQGEEKLFF